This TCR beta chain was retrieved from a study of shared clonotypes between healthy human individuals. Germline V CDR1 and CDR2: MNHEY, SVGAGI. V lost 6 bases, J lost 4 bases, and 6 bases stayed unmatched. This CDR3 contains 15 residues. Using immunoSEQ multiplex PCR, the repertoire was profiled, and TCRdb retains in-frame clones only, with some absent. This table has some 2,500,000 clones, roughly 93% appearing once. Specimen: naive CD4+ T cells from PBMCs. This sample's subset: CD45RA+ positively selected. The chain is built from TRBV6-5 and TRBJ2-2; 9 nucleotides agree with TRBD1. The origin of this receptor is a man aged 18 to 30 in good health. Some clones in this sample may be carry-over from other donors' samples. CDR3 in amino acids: CASRLQGAPTGELFF. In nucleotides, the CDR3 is TGTGCCAGCAGACTACAGGGGGCGCCCACCGGGGAGCTGTTTTTT.